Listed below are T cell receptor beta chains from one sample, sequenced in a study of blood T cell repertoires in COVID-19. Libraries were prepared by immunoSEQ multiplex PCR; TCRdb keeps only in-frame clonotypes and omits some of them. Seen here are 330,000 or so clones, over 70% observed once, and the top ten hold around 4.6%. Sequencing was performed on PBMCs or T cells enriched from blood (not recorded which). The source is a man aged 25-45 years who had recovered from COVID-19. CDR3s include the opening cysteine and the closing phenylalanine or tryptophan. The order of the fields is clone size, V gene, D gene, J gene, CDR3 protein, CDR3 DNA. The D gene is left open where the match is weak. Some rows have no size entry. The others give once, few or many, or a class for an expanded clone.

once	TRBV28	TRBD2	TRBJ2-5	CASSPSGGHGETQYF	TGTGCCAGCAGTCCTAGCGGGGGACATGGAGAGACCCAGTACTTC
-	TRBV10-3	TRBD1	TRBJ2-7	CAISGQGAREQYF	TGTGCCATCAGTGGACAGGGGGCTCGGGAGCAGTACTTC
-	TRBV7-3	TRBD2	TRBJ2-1	CASSSGTSGAINEQFF	TGTGCCAGCAGCTCGGGGACTAGCGGGGCGATCAATGAGCAGTTCTTC
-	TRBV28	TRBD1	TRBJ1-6	CASLSDRGGNYNSPLHF	TGTGCCAGCCTAAGTGACAGGGGGGGAAACTATAATTCACCCCTCCACTTT
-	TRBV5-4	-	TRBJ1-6	CASSLGGGRSYNSPLHF	TGTGCCAGCAGCTTGGGCGGCGGGAGGTCCTATAATTCACCCCTCCACTTT
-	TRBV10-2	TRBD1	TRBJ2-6	CASSGTGVGSGANVLTF	TGCGCCAGCAGTGGAACAGGGGTCGGCTCTGGGGCCAACGTCCTGACTTTC
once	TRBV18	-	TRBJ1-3	CASSPQAGPGNTIYF	TGTGCCAGCTCACCACAAGCAGGGCCTGGAAACACCATATATTTT
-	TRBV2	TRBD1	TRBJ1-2	CASRGQNYGYTF	TGTGCCAGCAGGGGACAGAACTATGGCTACACCTTC
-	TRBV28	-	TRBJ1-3	CASSLQAGNTIYF	TGTGCCAGCAGTCTCCAGGCTGGAAACACCATATATTTT
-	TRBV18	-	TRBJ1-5	CASATAVNQPQHF	TGTGCCAGCGCGACAGCAGTCAATCAGCCCCAGCATTTT
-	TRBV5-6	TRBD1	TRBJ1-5	CASSSYGQGSNQPQHF	TGTGCCAGCAGCTCCTACGGACAGGGCAGTAATCAGCCCCAGCATTTT
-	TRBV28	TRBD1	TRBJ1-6	CASIRDRGISPLHF	TGTGCCAGCATTCGGGACAGGGGGATTTCACCCCTCCACTTT
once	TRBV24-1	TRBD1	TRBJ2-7	CATSDLGRDRLRGVPYEQYF	TGTGCCACCAGTGATTTGGGACGGGACAGGTTGAGGGGAGTTCCCTACGAGCAGTACTTC
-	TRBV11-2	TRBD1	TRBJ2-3	CASSVDRGGGDTQYF	TGTGCCAGCAGCGTGGACAGGGGAGGTGGAGATACGCAGTATTTT
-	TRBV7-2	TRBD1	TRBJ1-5	CASSFGTVSNQPQHF	TGTGCCAGCAGCTTCGGGACAGTTAGCAATCAGCCCCAGCATTTT
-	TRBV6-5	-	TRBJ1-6	CASSPGGGGGSPLHF	TGTGCCAGCAGTCCCGGGGGCGGGGGCGGTTCACCCCTCCACTTT
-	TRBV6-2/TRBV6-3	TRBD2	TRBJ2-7	CASSYSSSGEAEQYF	TGTGCCAGCAGTTACAGTTCTAGCGGGGAAGCCGAGCAGTACTTC
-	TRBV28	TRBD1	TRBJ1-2	CASSPPTGAGYGYTF	TGTGCCAGCAGCCCCCCGACAGGGGCGGGATATGGCTACACCTTC
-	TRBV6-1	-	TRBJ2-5	CASSDRVAETQYF	TGTGCCAGCAGTGACCGGGTTGCAGAGACCCAGTACTTC
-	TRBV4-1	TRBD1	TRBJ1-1	CASSQTDRGYTEAFF	TGCGCCAGCAGCCAAACGGACAGGGGTTATACTGAAGCTTTCTTT
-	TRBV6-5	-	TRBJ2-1	CASSYTLGSYNEQFF	TGTGCCAGCAGTTACACACTAGGTTCCTACAATGAGCAGTTCTTC
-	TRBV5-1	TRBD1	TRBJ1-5	CASSRTGFNQPQHF	TGCGCCAGCAGCCGGACAGGCTTCAATCAGCCCCAGCATTTT
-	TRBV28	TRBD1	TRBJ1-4	CASSFGTAKLFF	TGTGCCAGCAGTTTTGGGACAGCGAAACTGTTTTTT
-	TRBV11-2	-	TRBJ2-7	CASSLVRQSYEQYF	TGTGCCAGCAGCTTAGTGAGGCAGTCCTACGAGCAGTACTTC
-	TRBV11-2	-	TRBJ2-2	CASSRGSGGSTGELFF	TGTGCCAGCAGCAGGGGGAGTGGGGGCAGCACCGGGGAGCTGTTTTTT
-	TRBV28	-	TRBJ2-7	CASSLSGSAYEQYF	TGTGCCAGCAGTTTATCCGGGTCAGCCTACGAGCAGTACTTC
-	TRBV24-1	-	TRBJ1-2	CATSDRVDGYTF	TGTGCCACCAGTGACAGGGTCGATGGCTACACCTTC
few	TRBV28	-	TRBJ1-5	CASSSQMQSQPQHF	TGTGCCAGCAGTTCGCAGATGCAAAGTCAGCCCCAGCATTTT
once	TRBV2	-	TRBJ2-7	CASSEVQGYEQYF	TGTGCCAGCAGTGAAGTACAGGGATACGAGCAGTACTTC
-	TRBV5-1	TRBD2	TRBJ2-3	CASSPGGPVDTQYF	TGCGCCAGCAGCCCGGGGGGGCCGGTAGATACGCAGTATTTT
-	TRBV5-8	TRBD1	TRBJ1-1	CASSLGGTVNTEAFF	TGTGCCAGCAGCTTGGGAGGGACAGTAAACACTGAAGCTTTCTTT
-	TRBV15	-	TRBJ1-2	CATSRDLGSRYGYTF	TGTGCCACCAGCAGAGATTTGGGCAGCCGCTATGGCTACACCTTC
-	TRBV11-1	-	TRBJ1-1	CASSGYRQLRTEAFF	TGTGCCAGCAGCGGCTACAGGCAACTGCGGACTGAAGCTTTCTTT
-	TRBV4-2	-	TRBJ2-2	CASSSETGELFF	TGTGCCAGCAGCTCAGAAACCGGGGAGCTGTTTTTT
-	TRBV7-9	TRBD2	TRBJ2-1	CASSLGLAGADEQFF	TGTGCCAGCAGCTTAGGACTAGCGGGGGCGGATGAGCAGTTCTTC
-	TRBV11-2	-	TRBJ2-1	CASSLGPPRGEQFF	TGTGCCAGCAGCTTAGGGCCCCCTCGGGGTGAGCAGTTCTTC
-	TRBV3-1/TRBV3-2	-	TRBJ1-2	CASSQRTVDGYTF	TGTGCCAGCAGCCAACGGACAGTCGATGGCTACACCTTC
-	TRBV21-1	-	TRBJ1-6	CASSKGWGGNSPLHF	TGTGCCAGCAGCAAAGGGTGGGGAGGGAATTCACCCCTCCACTTT
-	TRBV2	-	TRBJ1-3	CASRKETGLSGNTIYF	TGTGCCAGCAGGAAAGAGACAGGTCTCTCTGGAAACACCATATATTTT
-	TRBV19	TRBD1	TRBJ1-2	CASSRRGGEVDGYTF	TGTGCCAGTAGTCGGAGAGGGGGCGAAGTCGATGGCTACACCTTC
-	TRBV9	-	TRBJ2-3	CASSVQGILSDTQYF	TGTGCCAGCAGCGTGCAGGGCATTTTGTCTGATACGCAGTATTTT
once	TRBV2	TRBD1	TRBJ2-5	CASILRDRGMNGETQYF	TGTGCCAGCATACTCCGGGACAGGGGAATGAATGGAGAGACCCAGTACTTC
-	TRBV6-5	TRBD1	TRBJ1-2	CASSYLTGSSYGYTF	TGTGCCAGCAGTTACCTGACAGGGTCTAGCTATGGCTACACCTTC
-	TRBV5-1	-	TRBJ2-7	CASSLADRYYEQYF	TGCGCCAGCAGCTTGGCCGACAGGTACTACGAGCAGTACTTC
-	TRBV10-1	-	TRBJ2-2	CASSDPFLLASWNTGELFF	TGCGCCAGCAGTGACCCGTTCCTCCTAGCGTCTTGGAACACCGGGGAGCTGTTTTTT